What follows is one T cell receptor beta chain and its context. Its antigen is not known. The method was immunoSEQ multiplex PCR; TCRdb's version includes in-frame clones alone and lacks a portion of them. The sample comprises tens of thousands of clones, roughly 80% of which are singletons, and around 1.8% rests with the top ten. These data originate in a study of OX40 agonist ivuxolimab in advanced cancers. Study results and limitations: The authors did not determine the antigen specificity of the expanded peripheral T cells. At 0.1 to 3.0 mg/kg, CD4+ and CD8+ blood T cells expanded clonally by week 6.

Peripheral blood came from all dose cohorts at three timepoints. The germline V gene encodes CDR1 MDHEN and CDR2 SYDVKM. Trimming cost V 3 bases and J 3 bases, with 11 bases left between them. This CDR3 has 14 amino acids. The material was CD4+ or CD8+ T cells sorted from blood, obtained in a trial of the OX40 agonist ivuxolimab. The receptor was derived from an adult with an advanced solid tumor such as melanoma, head and neck, liver or kidney cancer. The chain employs TRBV28 and TRBJ1-1, with D possibly matching TRBD1 (6 bases). The CDR3, as DNA: TGTGCCAGCAGTTTCCGCAGGGGTGACACTGAAGCTTTCTTT. Amino acid sequence: CASSFRRGDTEAFF.